The next 18 T cell receptor beta chains were all read from a single sample in a study of HIV-infected patients and healthy controls. Reverse transcription used around 500 ng RNA and constant-region primers for alpha and beta. Each of the alpha and beta chains got its own library through chain-specific third strand synthesis with indices. Each CDR3 protein gets one entry after TCRdb re-called the 5' RACE reads with MiXCR. The data show under 20,000 distinct CDR3 sequences, with under 9.5% seen just once and approximately 5.1% held by the top ten. All unsorted peripheral T cells were captured because whole blood was used without fractionation. The sample was blood. All receptors come from an adult in good health.

Concerning this clonotype: A read error is possible here, since a much larger clone lies one base away. The rearrangement links TRBV18 to TRBJ1-1; possibly TRBD1 for D (5 bases). CDR1 is KGHSH, CDR2 LQKENI, per germline. This CDR3 spans 13 amino acids. The CDR3 loop reads CASSPPGTTEVFF. As DNA, the CDR3 is TGTGCCAGCTCACCTCCCGGGACCACTGAAGTTTTCTTT.

This clonotype is a singleton in its sample. A read error may explain this, as a much larger clone is one base away. The gene calls are TRBV29-1 and TRBJ2-1, with 8 positions matching TRBD1. This CDR3 comprises 14 residues. The germline CDR1 and CDR2 sequences are SQVTM and ANQGSEA. The V segment lost 4 bases and the J segment 3 bases; nucleotides outside the gene matches: 5. In DNA form, the CDR3 reads TGCAGCGTTGGGGGACAGGTCTTCTACAATGAGCAGTTCTTC. It yields the protein CSVGGQVFYNEQFF.

By share, this clonotype counts as medium-sized. The chain uses TRBV14 and TRBJ1-2; D unclear. Trimming removed 5 bases at V and 4 bases at J, with 11 bases between. Germline CDR1 is SGHDN and CDR2 is FVKESK. This CDR3 region has 13 residues. This CDR3 is CASSSLSLYGYTF. DNA for the CDR3: TGTGCCAGCAGCTCGCTATCCCTCTATGGCTACACCTTC. The variable domain in full, with the rest retrieved from reference TRBV14 and TRBJ1-2, is EAGVTQFPSHSVIEKGQTVTLRCDPISGHDNLYWYRRVMGKEIKFLLHFVKESKQDESGMPNNRFLAERTGGTYSTLKVQPAELEDSGVYFCASSSLSLYGYTFGSGTRLTVV.

This clonotype has more than one count but fewer than ten. The CDR3 here is CASSTGTVDNEQFF. DNA for the CDR3: TGCGCCAGCAGCACCGGGACAGTCGACAATGAGCAGTTCTTC. This chain links TRBV5-1 with TRBJ2-1, with 7 bases matching TRBD1. The CDR3 extends over 14 amino acids. V was clipped by 4 bases and J by 5 bases; unmatched bases: 6. CDR1 is SGHRS and CDR2 is YFSETQ in the germline V gene.

This clonotype was detected many times. The chain couples TRBV18 to TRBJ2-5, with D tentatively TRBD1 (6 bases). The germline CDR1 and CDR2 sequences are KGHSH and LQKENI. CDR3 length: 13 residues. The V and J ends lost 3 bases and 5 bases respectively, with 10 bases between them. CDR3 protein: CASSPTQGETQYF. DNA for the CDR3: TGTGCCAGCTCACCCACTCAGGGGGAGACCCAGTACTTC.

CDR3 loop: CASSEGGEQFF. The CDR3 region has the DNA TGTGCCAGCAGTGAAGGGGGGGAGCAGTTCTTC. The genes are TRBV6-1 and TRBJ2-1; D possibly matches TRBD1 or TRBD2 (5 bases each). The V gene lost 1 base and the J gene lost 10 bases, with 5 bases spanning the gap. CDR3 size: 11 residues. Germline values: CDR1 MNHNS, CDR2 SASEGT.

The table lists this clonotype with many counts. The gene calls are TRBV11-2 and TRBJ2-1, with D perhaps matching TRBD2 (7 bases). This CDR3 has 15 residues. Trimming removed 5 bases at V and 9 bases at J, with 20 bases between. Germline V gene sequence: CDR1 SGHAT, CDR2 FQNNGV. The CDR3 region is CASSPFRGGAGEQFF. CDR3 bases: TGTGCCAGCAGCCCCTTTCGTGGGGGGGCTGGTGAGCAGTTCTTC.

This clonotype was detected ten times or more. The chain recombines TRBV5-1 with TRBJ1-2, with 8 bases identical to TRBD1. Germline loops: CDR1 SGHRS, CDR2 YFSETQ. This CDR3 has 17 amino acids. After removal of 5 bases from V and 1 base from J, the junction contained 13 bases not matched to a gene. CDR3 nucleotide sequence: TGCGCCAGCAGGCAGGGGGCGGGCATCCCTGTTAACTATGGCTACACCTTC. This translates into CASRQGAGIPVNYGYTF.

This clonotype was detected many times. This rearrangement joins TRBV6-5 to TRBJ2-6; D unclear. From germline, CDR1 is MNHEY and CDR2 SVGAGI. This CDR3 comprises 16 residues. V was trimmed by 5 bases and J by 0 bases, leaving 11 bases between them. CDR3 sequence (DNA): TGTGCCAGCAGTCGTGGAAGGAGCTCTGGGGCCAACGTCCTGACTTTC. It specifies CASSRGRSSGANVLTF.

By proportion, this clonotype is medium-sized. The chain recombines TRBV5-1 with TRBJ2-5; unclear D gene. Germline CDR1 reads SGHRS; CDR2 reads YFSETQ. Trimming took 3 bases from V and 3 from J, leaving 9 bases between them. CDR3 length: 13 residues. The CDR3 is CASSSPQKETQYF. As DNA, the CDR3 is TGCGCCAGCAGCTCCCCCCAGAAAGAGACCCAGTACTTC.

This clonotype came up many times. The rearrangement links TRBV7-6 to TRBJ2-5, with a possible D match to TRBD2 (6 bases). The CDR3 contains 15 residues. V gave up 5 bases and J gave up 5 bases, with 18 bases separating them. Germline lookup yields CDR1 SGHVS and CDR2 FNYEAQ. The CDR3 nucleotides are TGTGCCAGCAGCCTCCGGGACTCCTATATGGAGACCCAGTACTTC. Translated: CASSLRDSYMETQYF.

This clonotype was counted ten times or more. The chain links TRBV28 to TRBJ1-5; D gene ambiguous. The V end was cut by 3 bases, the J end by 5 bases, with 8 bases between. CDR1 is MDHEN and CDR2 is SYDVKM in the germline V gene. The CDR3 spans 13 residues. The CDR3 here is CASSFDQDQPQHF. CDR3 DNA sequence: TGTGCCAGCAGTTTTGACCAGGATCAGCCCCAGCATTTT.

This clonotype was picked up one time. The chain links TRBV10-3 to TRBJ2-1, with TRBD2 matching 9 bases. V trimming: 2 bases; J trimming: 6 bases; junction bases outside the gene matches: 8. This CDR3 is 16 amino acids long. From germline, CDR1 is ENHRY and CDR2 SYGVKD. CDR3 protein: CAISEEVAGASNEQFF. The CDR3 DNA sequence: TGTGCCATCAGTGAGGAAGTAGCGGGGGCGAGCAATGAGCAGTTCTTC.

This clonotype was detected ten times or more. The gene calls are TRBV15 and TRBJ2-6; D is perhaps TRBD1 (5 bases). Trimming pared 2 bases from V and 0 bases from J, leaving 11 bases between. The CDR3 runs 17 residues. Germline CDR1 LNHNV, CDR2 YYDKDF (reference sequence). The CDR3 nucleotides read TGTGCCACCAGCAGATCGACAGTCTTCTCTGGGGCCAACGTCCTGACTTTC. Translation: CATSRSTVFSGANVLTF.

This clonotype is medium-sized by share. This rearrangement joins TRBV12-3 or TRBV12-4 to TRBJ1-4; 8 bases map to TRBD1. The CDR3 has 15 residues. J was trimmed by 7 bases and V by 5 bases; bases with no gene match: 9. The DNA of the CDR3 is TGTGCCAGCAGTGCCAGGGGGCAGTTTGGTGAAAAACTGTTTTTT. This encodes CASSARGQFGEKLFF.

This clonotype came up many times. The chain links TRBV11-2 to TRBJ2-7; 7 bases are a match to TRBD1. V lost 6 bases and J lost 4; bases outside the gene matches: 3. CDR1 is SGHAT and CDR2 is FQNNGV in the germline V gene. The CDR3 contains 12 residues. DNA of the CDR3: TGTGCCAGCAGTTGGGACAGTTACGAGCAGTACTTC. Translated, it gives CASSWDSYEQYF.

This clonotype showed up just a few times. This chain joins TRBV6-5 and TRBJ1-4; TRBD1 might be the D (6 bases). Between the trimmed V and J ends, which lost 6 bases and 1 base, there was a span of 15 bases. CDR3 length equals 16 residues. CDR1 and CDR2 from the germline V gene are MNHEY and SVGAGI. The CDR3 loop reads CASRRTGTLTNEKLFF. The CDR3 region has the DNA TGTGCCAGCAGGAGAACCGGGACACTAACTAATGAAAAACTGTTTTTT.

V is TRBV29-1 and J is TRBJ2-5, with a possible D match to TRBD2 (6 bases). Germline V lookup: CDR1 SQVTM, CDR2 ANQGSEA. Trimming left V 4 bases short and J 4 bases short, with 16 bases between. The CDR3 sequence is 14 residues long. Here the CDR3 DNA reads TGCAGCGTTGCCTCATGGGAGGTAATAGAGACCCAGTACTTC. Amino acid sequence: CSVASWEVIETQYF. The variable domain in full, completed from reference TRBV29-1 and TRBJ2-5, reads SAVISQKPSRDICQRGTSLTIQCQVDSQVTMMFWYRQQPGQSLTLIATANQGSEATYESGFVIDKFPISRPNLTFSTLTVSNMSPEDSSIYLCSVASWEVIETQYFGPGTRLLVL.